This paragraph reports one T cell receptor beta chain. Its antigen is not identified. CDR3 length: 16 residues. Germline CDR1 reads MNHEY; CDR2 reads SMNVEV (reference sequence). V lost 7 bases to trimming and J lost 12 bases; unmatched junction nucleotides: 20. TCRdb keeps only in-frame clones here, not all; method: immunoSEQ multiplex PCR. The table includes some 57,000 clones, 84% detected once. The sample is drawn from a study of OX40 agonist ivuxolimab in advanced cancers. Turning to the study itself: Administration of intravenous ivuxolimab to patients occurred every 2 weeks at 0.01 to 10 mg/kg. Points from the study as a whole: With doses of 0.1 to 3.0 mg/kg, CD4+ and CD8+ blood T cells had undergone clonal expansion by week 6.

The receptor's source is an adult with an advanced solid tumor such as melanoma, head and neck, liver or kidney cancer. The sample consisted of CD4+ or CD8+ T cells sorted from blood, taken in a trial of the OX40 agonist ivuxolimab. The chain carries TRBV27 and TRBJ1-2; 10 positions agree with TRBD1. CDR3 protein: CASILGGVRDRGCHTF. The CDR3 coding sequence is TGTGCCAGCATCCTTGGGGGGGTCAGGGACAGGGGTTGTCACACCTTC.